These 23 T cell receptor beta chains share one sample of origin, sequenced in a study of chemoradiotherapy in HPV16-positive cancers. Generated by immunoSEQ multiplex PCR, the TCRdb table keeps only in-frame clones and is missing some. The table has approximately 52,000 clones, 90% seen once. The sequencing here drew on blood, taken from a patient who underwent chemoradiotherapy. These receptors all stem from a human donor with HPV-associated anogenital cancer.

J is TRBJ2-1 and V is TRBV7-8, with TRBD1 identical over 9 bases. CDR3 length: 15 residues. Losses at the gene ends were 5 bases for V and 7 bases for J; bases not matched to a gene: 9. Germline V gene lookup returns CDR1 SGHVS and CDR2 FQNEAQ. This CDR3 reads CASSTGQGVLNEQFF. CDR3 DNA sequence: TGTGCCAGCAGCACGGGACAGGGAGTATTGAATGAGCAGTTCTTC.

The V gene is TRBV7-9, the J gene TRBJ2-1, with 7 nucleotides matching TRBD2. This CDR3 region has 12 residues. Germline V gene lookup returns CDR1 SEHNR and CDR2 FQNEAQ (reference sequence). Trimming cost V 7 bases and J 8 bases; bases outside gene matches: 5. The CDR3 loop reads CASNGGNYEQFF. CDR3 coding DNA: TGTGCCAGCAACGGGGGGAACTATGAGCAGTTCTTC.

The chain is built from TRBV7-3 and TRBJ1-2, with 7 bases that match TRBD1. With 5 bases clipped from V and 2 bases from J, the junction kept 8 bases outside the gene matches. This CDR3 has 15 residues. Per germline, CDR1 SGHTA and CDR2 FQGTGA. CDR3: CASSPSPGQNYGYTF. DNA of the CDR3: TGTGCCAGCAGCCCCAGCCCGGGACAGAACTATGGCTACACCTTC.

The CDR3 region has the DNA TGTGCCAGCAGCCAGGGACAGAACACTGAAGCTTTCTTT. Protein product: CASSQGQNTEAFF. V and J are TRBV7-9 and TRBJ1-1, with a tentative D call TRBD1 (6 bases). V gave up 5 bases and J gave up 1 base, with 8 bases separating them. Per the germline V gene, CDR1 is SEHNR and CDR2 is FQNEAQ (reference sequence). The CDR3 is made up of 13 amino acids.

This clone was counted a few times. V is TRBV25-1 and J is TRBJ1-5, with D possibly being TRBD1 (6 bases). From germline, CDR1 is MGHDK and CDR2 SYGVNS. CDR3 length equals 15 residues. Between the trimmed V and J ends, which lost 11 bases and 5 bases, there was a span of 22 bases. The CDR3 nucleotides read TGTGCCTCCACGGGGAGGGGGGGGCCGGATCAGCCCCAGCATTTT. Amino acids: CASTGRGGPDQPQHF.

The V and J genes are TRBV7-3 and TRBJ2-7, with a tentative D call TRBD1 (5 bases). Germline V lookup: CDR1 SGHTA, CDR2 FQGTGA. With 5 bases removed from V and 2 bases from J, the gap between germline ends came to 10 bases. The CDR3 consists of 13 residues. CDR3 DNA: TGTGCCAGCAGCGAACAGGCTACCTACGAGCAGTACTTC. It is translated as CASSEQATYEQYF.

With respect to this clone: Distinct nucleotide sequences in the sample also encode this CDR3. The V and J genes are TRBV10-1 and TRBJ1-1, with TRBD1 identical over 8 bases. J lost 5 bases, V lost 6 bases, and 8 bases had no gene match. Per germline, CDR1 WNHNN and CDR2 SYGVQD (reference sequence). The CDR3 loop spans 14 amino acids. The CDR3 sequence is CASSDRQGRTEAFF. The CDR3, as DNA: TGCGCCAGCAGCGATCGACAGGGGCGGACTGAAGCTTTCTTT.

V gene TRBV5-1 combines with J gene TRBJ2-2; 8 positions agree with TRBD1. The trim removed 4 bases at V and 5 bases at J, leaving 4 bases unmatched. Per germline, CDR1 SGHRS and CDR2 YFSETQ. This CDR3 contains 14 residues. As DNA, the CDR3 is TGCGCCAGCAGCGACAGGGGTGGAACCGGGGAGCTGTTTTTT. The encoded protein is CASSDRGGTGELFF.

The chain joins TRBV9 to TRBJ2-6; TRBD2 matches at 14 bases. V lost 4 bases, J lost 0 bases, and 6 bases stayed unmatched. CDR1 and CDR2 from the germline V gene are SGDLS and YYNGEE. This CDR3 region has 19 residues. The CDR3 DNA sequence: TGTGCCAGCAGCCCCTCGGGGACTAGCGGGAGCTCTGGGGCCAACGTCCTGACTTTC. This translates into CASSPSGTSGSSGANVLTF.

This clone was observed a single time. V usage is TRBV18 and J usage is TRBJ1-5, with D uncertain. This CDR3 region has 13 residues. V was cut by 6 bases and J by 7 bases, with 13 bases left in between. Germline assignment: CDR1 KGHSH and CDR2 LQKENI. The CDR3 loop reads CASSSGGGQPQHF. As DNA, the CDR3 is TGTGCCAGCTCTTCAGGAGGTGGACAGCCCCAGCATTTT.

As DNA, the CDR3 is TGCGCCAGCAGTCCTGTGTGGGGGGACGACACCGGGGAGCTGTTTTTT. As protein: CASSPVWGDDTGELFF. The chain recombines TRBV4-3 with TRBJ2-2, with TRBD2 as a possible D gene (6 bases). The CDR3 runs 16 residues. V was trimmed by 6 bases and J by 3 bases, leaving 17 bases between them. Germline-derived CDR1 and CDR2 are LGHNA and YSLEER.

This chain uses TRBV27 with TRBJ1-6; no clear D. The CDR3 consists of 14 residues. V was cut by 7 bases and J by 0 bases, with 7 bases left in between. Germline V gives CDR1 MNHEY, CDR2 SMNVEV (reference sequence). The CDR3 is CASTLGSYNSPLHF. CDR3 coding DNA: TGTGCCAGCACCCTCGGCTCCTATAATTCACCCCTCCACTTT.

This chain connects TRBV7-9 to TRBJ1-4; 7 bases are a match to TRBD1. Germline CDR1 SEHNR, CDR2 FQNEAQ (reference sequence). This CDR3 is 15 amino acids long. V shed 2 bases and J 3 bases; nucleotides not matched to a gene: 3. The CDR3 loop reads CASSLPQGSNEKLFF. The CDR3 DNA is TGTGCCAGCAGCTTACCACAGGGGTCTAATGAAAAACTGTTTTTT.

V is TRBV5-1 and J is TRBJ1-4; 7 nucleotides match TRBD1. With 5 bases clipped from V and 2 bases from J, the junction kept 6 bases outside the gene matches. This CDR3 is built from 15 residues. Germline values: CDR1 SGHRS, CDR2 YFSETQ. The CDR3 protein is CASRSGTDTNEKLFF. The CDR3 region has the DNA TGCGCCAGCAGATCGGGGACAGATACTAATGAAAAACTGTTTTTT.

The J gene is TRBJ2-1, the V gene TRBV6-6; no clear D. Looked up from germline, CDR1 is MNHNY and CDR2 is SVGAGI (reference sequence). The length of the CDR3 is 12 residues. The V gene lost 6 bases and the J gene lost 10 bases, with 13 bases spanning the gap. Here the CDR3 reads CASSPPVGEQFF. CDR3 nucleotide sequence: TGTGCCAGCAGCCCCCCCGTGGGGGAGCAGTTCTTC.

V and J are TRBV9 and TRBJ2-2, with D possibly TRBD2 on 5 matching bases. The CDR3 covers 15 residues. Germline assignment: CDR1 SGDLS and CDR2 YYNGEE. Trimming pared 6 bases from V and 3 bases from J, leaving 15 bases between. CDR3 region: CASTRGRADTGELFF. CDR3 nucleotides: TGTGCCAGCACGAGAGGGAGAGCGGACACCGGGGAGCTGTTTTTT.

V is TRBV30 and J is TRBJ1-4; 10 nucleotides line up with TRBD1. The ends lost 0 bases at V and 6 bases at J; junction bases unmatched: 4. This CDR3 comprises 15 residues. Germline CDR1 is GTSNPN and CDR2 is SVGIG (reference sequence). This chain's CDR3 is CAWSVKGTGDEKLFF. Written as DNA, the CDR3 is TGTGCCTGGAGTGTAAAGGGGACAGGGGATGAAAAACTGTTTTTT.

The J gene is TRBJ2-1, the V gene TRBV5-1; 15 bases are shared with TRBD2. Trimming took 3 bases from V and 7 from J; bases not matched to a gene: 2. The CDR3 consists of 15 residues. Germline V gives CDR1 SGHRS, CDR2 YFSETQ. CDR3 bases: TGCGCCAGCAGCTCTGGACTAGCGGGAGGGAATGAGCAGTTCTTC. Amino acid sequence: CASSSGLAGGNEQFF.

The chain uses TRBV5-1 and TRBJ2-7, with D possibly TRBD2 on 5 matching bases. This CDR3 has 12 amino acids. Trimming took off 5 bases at V and 12 bases at J, with 18 bases between the two ends. CDR1 is SGHRS, CDR2 YFSETQ, per germline. This CDR3 reads CASSPGLGGWYF. As DNA, the CDR3 is TGCGCCAGCAGTCCCGGACTGGGCGGGTGGTACTTC.

V is TRBV7-2 and J is TRBJ1-1; D perhaps matches TRBD1 (5 bases). Trimming took off 6 bases at V and 0 bases at J, with 8 bases between the two ends. The germline V gene encodes CDR1 SGHTA and CDR2 FQGNSA. The CDR3 has 13 residues. This CDR3 reads CASRGEVNTEAFF. The CDR3 DNA follows: TGTGCCAGCAGAGGGGAGGTGAACACTGAAGCTTTCTTT.

J is TRBJ2-1 and V is TRBV19, with a weak D call TRBD2 (5 bases). Germline V gene data show CDR1 as LNHDA and CDR2 as SQIVND (reference sequence). The CDR3 sequence is 13 residues long. With 3 bases removed from V and 4 bases from J, the gap between germline ends came to 7 bases. Here the CDR3 reads CASSIGVYNEQFF. The CDR3 region has the DNA TGTGCCAGTAGTATCGGGGTATACAATGAGCAGTTCTTC.

The rearrangement links TRBV2 to TRBJ2-5; D possibly matches TRBD1 or TRBD2 (5 bases each). The CDR3 contains 15 residues. Germline CDR1 reads SNHLY; CDR2 reads FYNNEI. V was clipped by 8 bases and J by 5 bases, with 21 bases between them. CDR3 nucleotide sequence: TGTGCCAGCGGGACGGGGATGGGGGTAGGCGAGACCCAGTACTTC. It translates to CASGTGMGVGETQYF.

Here the CDR3 reads CASRDGQGEYEQYF. CDR3 bases: TGTGCCAGTAGGGACGGACAGGGGGAGTACGAGCAGTACTTC. The V gene is TRBV19, the J gene TRBJ2-7; TRBD1 matches at 10 bases. Germline trimming cut 6 bases from V and 4 bases from J; bases unmatched to any gene: 6. Germline-derived CDR1 and CDR2 are LNHDA and SQIVND (reference sequence). CDR3 length equals 14 residues.